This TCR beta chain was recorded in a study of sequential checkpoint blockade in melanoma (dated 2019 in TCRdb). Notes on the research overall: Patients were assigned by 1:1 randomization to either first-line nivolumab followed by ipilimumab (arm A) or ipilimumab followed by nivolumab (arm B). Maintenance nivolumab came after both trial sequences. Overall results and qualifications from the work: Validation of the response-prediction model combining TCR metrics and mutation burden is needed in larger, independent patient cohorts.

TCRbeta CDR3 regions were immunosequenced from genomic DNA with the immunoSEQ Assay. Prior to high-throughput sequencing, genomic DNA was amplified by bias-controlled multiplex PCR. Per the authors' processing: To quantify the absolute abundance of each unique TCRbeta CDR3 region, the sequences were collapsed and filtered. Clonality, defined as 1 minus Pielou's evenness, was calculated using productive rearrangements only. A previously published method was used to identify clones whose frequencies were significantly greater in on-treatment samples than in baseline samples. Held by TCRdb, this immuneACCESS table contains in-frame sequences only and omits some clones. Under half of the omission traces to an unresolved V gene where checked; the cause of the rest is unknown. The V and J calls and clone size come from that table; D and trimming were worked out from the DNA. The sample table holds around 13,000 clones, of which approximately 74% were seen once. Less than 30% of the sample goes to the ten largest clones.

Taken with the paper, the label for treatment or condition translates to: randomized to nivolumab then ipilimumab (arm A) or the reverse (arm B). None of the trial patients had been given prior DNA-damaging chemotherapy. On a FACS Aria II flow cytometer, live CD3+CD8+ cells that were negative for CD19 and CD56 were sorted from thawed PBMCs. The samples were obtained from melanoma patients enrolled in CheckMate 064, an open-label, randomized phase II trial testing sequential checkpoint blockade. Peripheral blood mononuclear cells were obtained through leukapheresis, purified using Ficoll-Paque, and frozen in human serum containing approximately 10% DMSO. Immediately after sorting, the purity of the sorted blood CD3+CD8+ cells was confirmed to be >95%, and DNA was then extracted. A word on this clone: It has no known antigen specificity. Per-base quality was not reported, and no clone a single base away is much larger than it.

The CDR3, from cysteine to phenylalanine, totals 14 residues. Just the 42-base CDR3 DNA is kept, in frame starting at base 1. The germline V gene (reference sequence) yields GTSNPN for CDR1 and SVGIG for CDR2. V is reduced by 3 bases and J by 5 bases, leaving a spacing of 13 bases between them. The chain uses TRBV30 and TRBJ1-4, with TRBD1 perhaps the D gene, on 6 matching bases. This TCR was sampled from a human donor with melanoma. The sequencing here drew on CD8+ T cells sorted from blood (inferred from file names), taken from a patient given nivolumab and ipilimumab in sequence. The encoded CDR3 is CAWSSQGQNEKLFF. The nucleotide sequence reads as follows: TGTGCCTGGAGCTCACAGGGACAAAATGAAAAACTGTTTTTT.